Each of the 7 T cell receptor beta chains below was sequenced from the same sample in a study of shared clonotypes between healthy human individuals. Profiled with immunoSEQ multiplex PCR; TCRdb holds only in-frame clones, not every one. The sample yields roughly 2,000,000 clones, about 95% seen once. The naive CD8 fraction comprised CD45RO-negative cells positively selected for CCR7 and excluded terminally differentiated effector memory CD45RA+ cells. The sequencing sample was made of naive CD8+ T cells sorted from blood. Source of these receptors: a young man in good health.

The table lists this clone with a count of one. This chain links TRBV7-9 with TRBJ1-1; 8 nucleotides match TRBD1. The trim removed 5 bases at V and 3 bases at J, leaving 5 bases unmatched. Germline V gene lookup returns CDR1 SEHNR and CDR2 FQNEAQ (reference sequence). This CDR3 has 14 residues. The CDR3 bases are TGTGCCAGCAGCCCAGGGGGCGCGGACACTGAAGCTTTCTTT. It codes for CASSPGGADTEAFF.

This clone was picked up one time. The chain has TRBV5-6 and TRBJ1-2, with D perhaps matching TRBD1 (5 bases). This CDR3 comprises 13 residues. Trimming shortened V by 5 bases and J by 7 bases, and 15 bases separated the two germline ends. In germline, CDR1 is SGHDT, CDR2 YYEEEE. CDR3 bases: TGTGCCAGCAGACCCTCGTCGGGGGGTGGCTACACCTTC. Encoded protein: CASRPSSGGGYTF.

This sequence joins TRBV10-3 and TRBJ2-7; tentative D call: TRBD2 (5 bases). V dropped 5 bases and J dropped 5 bases, with 19 bases sitting between them. Germline CDR1 is ENHRY and CDR2 is SYGVKD. This CDR3 region has 15 residues. This CDR3 reads CAISPPGGSEDEQYF. In nucleotides, the CDR3 is TGTGCCATCAGTCCTCCTGGCGGGTCGGAAGACGAGCAGTACTTC.

This clone has only one observation. V and J are TRBV7-6 and TRBJ2-7, with 9 bases lining up with TRBD2. The length of the CDR3 is 15 residues. V lost 1 base, J lost 3 bases, and 4 bases stayed unmatched. The germline CDR1 and CDR2 sequences are SGHVS and FNYEAQ. The CDR3 nucleotides are TGTGCCAGCAGCTTAGGGAGCGGGGGGCACTACGAGCAGTACTTC. This translates into CASSLGSGGHYEQYF.

V usage is TRBV13 and J usage is TRBJ2-2; 8 positions agree with TRBD1. This CDR3 is 17 amino acids long. V shed 5 bases and J 2 bases; nucleotides not matched to a gene: 10. CDR1 is PRHDT, CDR2 FYEKMQ, per germline (reference sequence). The CDR3 here is CASSVPGGSGNTGELFF. CDR3 bases: TGTGCCAGCAGCGTCCCAGGGGGCTCGGGTAACACCGGGGAGCTGTTTTTT.

This clone has just one count. The CDR3 region is CASSLGIGTAYNEQFF. In nucleotides, the CDR3 is TGTGCCAGCAGTTTAGGAATAGGGACAGCCTACAATGAGCAGTTCTTC. V usage is TRBV27 and J usage is TRBJ2-1; TRBD1 aligns across 7 bases. The CDR3 contains 16 residues. Germline CDR1 and CDR2: MNHEY and SMNVEV (reference sequence). V shed 2 bases and J 2 bases; nucleotides not matched to a gene: 6.

Details on this clone: This CDR3 is also generated by other DNA sequences in the sample. This sequence joins TRBV7-9 and TRBJ1-2; 10 bases match TRBD1. V lost 4 bases, J lost 2 bases, and 1 base stayed unmatched. This CDR3 spans 14 amino acids. The germline CDR1 and CDR2 sequences are SEHNR and FQNEAQ (reference sequence). This CDR3 reads CASSSGQGNYGYTF. As DNA, the CDR3 is TGTGCCAGCAGCTCGGGACAGGGGAACTATGGCTACACCTTC.